This TCR beta chain was recorded in a study of chemoradiotherapy in HPV16-positive cancers. Details on this clone: What it binds is not known.

Whole-study results and caveats: In HPV16-positive patients, HPV-responsive T-cell expansion tracked better recurrence-free survival.

Assay used: immunoSEQ multiplex PCR; TCRdb lists only in-frame clones, some missing. The repertoire has 8,000 to 10,000 clones, about 85% of them found once; the top ten carry 3.1%. CDR3 length: 15 amino acids. Trimming shortened V by 1 base and J by 4 bases, and 13 bases separated the two germline ends. Germline V gene lookup returns CDR1 MNHEY and CDR2 SMNVEV (reference sequence). Sequenced here: tumor tissue, sampled from a patient who underwent chemoradiotherapy. This TCR derives from a human donor with HPV-associated anogenital cancer. This chain uses TRBV27 with TRBJ1-1; the D is unclear. CDR3 protein: CASSLYPVMGTEAFF. CDR3 sequence (DNA): TGTGCCAGCAGTTTATACCCGGTGATGGGCACTGAAGCTTTCTTT.